This is a list of T cell receptor beta chains from one sample in a study of glioma-infiltrating T cells. Via MiXCR, TCRdb re-called the multiplex PCR reads, giving one row per CDR3 protein. There are under 200,000 distinct CDR3 sequences in the sample; roughly 45% occur only once, and roughly 5.2% lies in the top ten. The sample comprised glioma tissue, nonneoplastic brain tissue, or PBMCs (not recorded which). The receptors were gathered from a human donor with low-grade glioma or glioblastoma, undergoing nonglioma brain surgery, or in good health (not recorded which). Each CDR3 is given with its conserved first and last residue. Fields, in order: J gene, clone size, V gene, D gene, CDR3 DNA, CDR3 protein. A D gene is named only where the DNA matches it firmly. Clone size is stated in some rows and not others, as once, few, many or a class when expanded.

J gene: TRBJ2-5; clone size: many; V gene: TRBV2; D gene: TRBD1; CDR3 DNA: TGTGCCAGCAGTCCCGACAGGGTCAAGACCCAGTACTTC; CDR3 protein: CASSPDRVKTQYF
J gene: TRBJ2-1; clone size: once; V gene: TRBV6-2/TRBV6-3; D gene: TRBD2; CDR3 DNA: TGTGCCACCAAGCCGGGACTAGAGTACGATAAGCAGTTCTTC; CDR3 protein: CATKPGLEYDKQFF
J gene: TRBJ2-3; clone size: many; V gene: TRBV28; D gene: TRBD1; CDR3 DNA: TGTGCCAGCAGTAACAGGGGGCCTTCAGATACGCAGTATTTT; CDR3 protein: CASSNRGPSDTQYF
J gene: TRBJ1-2; clone size: many; V gene: TRBV6-1; D gene: -; CDR3 DNA: TGTGCCAGCAGTGAAATGGGGTATGACTACAATGGCTACACCTTC; CDR3 protein: CASSEMGYDYNGYTF
J gene: TRBJ2-3; clone size: medium-sized; V gene: TRBV20-1; D gene: -; CDR3 DNA: TGCAGTGCTAGAAGGTCTACAAACACAGATACGCAGTATTTT; CDR3 protein: CSARRSTNTDTQYF
J gene: TRBJ1-5; clone size: -; V gene: TRBV6-1; D gene: -; CDR3 DNA: TGTGCCAGCAGGCAGATCGGGCGGAATCAGCCCCAGCATTTT; CDR3 protein: CASRQIGRNQPQHF
J gene: TRBJ2-1; clone size: -; V gene: TRBV20-1; D gene: TRBD2; CDR3 DNA: TGCAGTGCTCAGCCCCCGACTAGCGGGCTCCACAATGAGCAGTTCTTC; CDR3 protein: CSAQPPTSGLHNEQFF
J gene: TRBJ2-3; clone size: -; V gene: TRBV5-1; D gene: TRBD1; CDR3 DNA: TGCGCCAGCAGCTTGCTACAGGGGGATAGCACATATACGCAGTATTTT; CDR3 protein: CASSLLQGDSTYTQYF
J gene: TRBJ1-1; clone size: once; V gene: TRBV10-3; D gene: -; CDR3 DNA: TGTGCCATCAGTGAGGGGGGGCCTAGAACTGAAGCTTTCTTT; CDR3 protein: CAISEGGPRTEAFF
J gene: TRBJ2-3; clone size: many; V gene: TRBV28; D gene: TRBD2; CDR3 DNA: TGTGCCAGCCTTAGCGGGTCCACAGATACGCAGTATTTT; CDR3 protein: CASLSGSTDTQYF
J gene: TRBJ2-1; clone size: many; V gene: TRBV3-1; D gene: -; CDR3 DNA: TGTGCCAGCAGCAGGGACGGAGGCAATGAGCAGTTCTTC; CDR3 protein: CASSRDGGNEQFF
J gene: TRBJ2-3; clone size: -; V gene: TRBV6-2/TRBV6-3; D gene: -; CDR3 DNA: TGCGCCAGCACCGACACAGGTACGCAGTATTTT; CDR3 protein: CASTDTGTQYF
J gene: TRBJ2-5; clone size: -; V gene: TRBV10-3; D gene: TRBD2; CDR3 DNA: TGTGCCATCACCGGACTAGCGGGAGGAGAGACCCAGTACTTC; CDR3 protein: CAITGLAGGETQYF
J gene: TRBJ2-1; clone size: -; V gene: TRBV7-2; D gene: -; CDR3 DNA: TGTGCCAGCAGCTTAGATCGCCTCCCCCCGGATGAGCAGTTCTTC; CDR3 protein: CASSLDRLPPDEQFF
J gene: TRBJ2-3; clone size: few; V gene: TRBV29-1; D gene: -; CDR3 DNA: TGCAGGGTTGAGGCAGTTACTAGCACAGATACGCAGTATTTT; CDR3 protein: CRVEAVTSTDTQYF
J gene: TRBJ2-2; clone size: few; V gene: TRBV11-1; D gene: -; CDR3 DNA: TGTGCCAGCAGCCTTGAGTTTTTTAACACCGGGGAGCTGTTTTTT; CDR3 protein: CASSLEFFNTGELFF
J gene: TRBJ2-1; clone size: many; V gene: TRBV28; D gene: TRBD1; CDR3 DNA: TGTGCCAGCAGTTTCTCCACGGGACAGGGGACCGGTGAGCAGTTCTTC; CDR3 protein: CASSFSTGQGTGEQFF